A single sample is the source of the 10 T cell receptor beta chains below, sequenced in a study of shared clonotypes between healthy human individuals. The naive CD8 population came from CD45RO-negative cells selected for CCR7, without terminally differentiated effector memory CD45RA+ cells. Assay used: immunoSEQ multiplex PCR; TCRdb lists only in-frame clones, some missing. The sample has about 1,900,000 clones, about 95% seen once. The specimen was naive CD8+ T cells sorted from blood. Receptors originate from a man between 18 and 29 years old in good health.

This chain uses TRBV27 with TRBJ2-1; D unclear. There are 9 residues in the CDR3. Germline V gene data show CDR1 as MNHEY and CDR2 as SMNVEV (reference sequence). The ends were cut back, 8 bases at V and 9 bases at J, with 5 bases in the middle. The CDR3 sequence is CASGIEQFF. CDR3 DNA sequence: TGTGCCAGCGGGATTGAGCAGTTCTTC.

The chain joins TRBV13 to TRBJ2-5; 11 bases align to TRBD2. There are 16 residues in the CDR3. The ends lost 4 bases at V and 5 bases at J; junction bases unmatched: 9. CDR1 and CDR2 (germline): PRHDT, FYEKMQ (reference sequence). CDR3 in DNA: TGTGCCAGCAGCTGGGGGACTAGCGGACCCGGGGAGACCCAGTACTTC. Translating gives CASSWGTSGPGETQYF.

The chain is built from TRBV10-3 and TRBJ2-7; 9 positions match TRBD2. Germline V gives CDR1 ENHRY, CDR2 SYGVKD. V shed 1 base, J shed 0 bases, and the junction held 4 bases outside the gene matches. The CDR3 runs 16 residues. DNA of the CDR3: TGTGCCATCAGTGAGTTTAGTAGCGGGAGCTCCTACGAGCAGTACTTC. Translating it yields CAISEFSSGSSYEQYF.

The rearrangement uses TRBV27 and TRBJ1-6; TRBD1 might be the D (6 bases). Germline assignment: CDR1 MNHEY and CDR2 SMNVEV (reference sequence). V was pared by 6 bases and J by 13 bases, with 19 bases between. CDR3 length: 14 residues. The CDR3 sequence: CASRPQGGAVPLHF. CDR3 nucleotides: TGTGCCAGCAGGCCCCAAGGGGGAGCTGTGCCCCTCCACTTT.

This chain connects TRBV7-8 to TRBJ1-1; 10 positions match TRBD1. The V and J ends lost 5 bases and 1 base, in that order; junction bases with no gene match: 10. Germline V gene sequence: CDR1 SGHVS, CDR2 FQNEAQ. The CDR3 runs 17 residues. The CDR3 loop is CASSAPGQGRENTEAFF. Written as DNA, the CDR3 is TGTGCCAGCAGCGCACCGGGACAGGGGAGGGAGAACACTGAAGCTTTCTTT.

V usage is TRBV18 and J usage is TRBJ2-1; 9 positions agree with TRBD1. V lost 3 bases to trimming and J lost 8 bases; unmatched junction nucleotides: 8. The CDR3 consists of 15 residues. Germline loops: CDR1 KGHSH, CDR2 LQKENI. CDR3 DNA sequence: TGTGCCAGCTCACCGGGACAGGGACTAATGGATGAGCAGTTCTTC. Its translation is CASSPGQGLMDEQFF. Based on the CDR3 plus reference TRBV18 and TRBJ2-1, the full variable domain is NAGVMQNPRHLVRRRGQEARLRCSPMKGHSHVYWYRQLPEEGLKFMVYLQKENIIDESGMPKERFSAEFPKEGPSILRIQQVVRGDSAAYFCASSPGQGLMDEQFFGPGTRLTVL.

CDR3 sequence (DNA): TGCAGCGTTGAACTGGGGACAGTCGGGGAGACCCAGTACTTC. Translating gives CSVELGTVGETQYF. The gene calls are TRBV29-1 and TRBJ2-5, with 7 positions matching TRBD1. Germline V gene lookup returns CDR1 SQVTM and CDR2 ANQGSEA. V dropped 2 bases and J dropped 5; count of bases not matched to a gene: 8. This CDR3 has 14 amino acids. Complete variable domain (other parts from reference TRBV29-1 and TRBJ2-5): SAVISQKPSRDICQRGTSLTIQCQVDSQVTMMFWYRQQPGQSLTLIATANQGSEATYESGFVIDKFPISRPNLTFSTLTVSNMSPEDSSIYLCSVELGTVGETQYFGPGTRLLVL.

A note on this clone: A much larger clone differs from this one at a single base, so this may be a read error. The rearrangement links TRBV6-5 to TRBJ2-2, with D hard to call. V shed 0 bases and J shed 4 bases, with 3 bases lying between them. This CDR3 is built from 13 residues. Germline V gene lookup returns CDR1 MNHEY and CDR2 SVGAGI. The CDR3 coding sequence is TGTGCCAGCAGTTACTCGATCACCGGGGAGCTGTTTTTT. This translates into CASSYSITGELFF.

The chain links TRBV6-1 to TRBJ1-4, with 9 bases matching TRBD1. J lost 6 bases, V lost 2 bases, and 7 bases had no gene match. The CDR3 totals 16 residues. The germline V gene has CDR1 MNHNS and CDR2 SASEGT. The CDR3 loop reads CASSEFSGDRDEKLFF. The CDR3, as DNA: TGTGCCAGCAGTGAATTTTCGGGGGACAGGGATGAAAAACTGTTTTTT.

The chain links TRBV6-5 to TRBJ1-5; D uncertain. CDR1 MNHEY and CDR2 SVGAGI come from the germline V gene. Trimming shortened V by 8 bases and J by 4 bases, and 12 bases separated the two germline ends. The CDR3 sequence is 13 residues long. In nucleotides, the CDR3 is TGTGCCAGCGGGATTGGCATGAATCAGCCCCAGCATTTT. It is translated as CASGIGMNQPQHF.